This TCR beta chain was retrieved from a study of cytomegalovirus exposure and HLA in healthy donors. Overall study findings and caveats: Versus the approximately 700-donor mean, an Asian-associated ancestry cluster reportedly showed fewer N-insertions in a later analysis. Across all donors, roughly uniform sequencing depth was an assumption of the presence/absence analyses. Using a false discovery rate of 0.05, a later analysis showed that 15,000 to 20,000 TCR beta sequences were associated with HLA alleles.

The CDR3 is 13 amino acids. Germline V gene sequence: CDR1 SGHDN, CDR2 FVKESK. V was cut by 6 bases and J by 6 bases, with 14 bases left in between. In the PCR, 60 Vbeta and 13 Jbeta primers were used. The assay was immunoSEQ multiplex PCR, and TCRdb's table has in-frame clones only and misses some. The sample lists about 120,000 clones, roughly 63% occurring once. Comments on this clone: Its target is unknown.

Healthy bone marrow donors made up the donors. V and J are TRBV14 and TRBJ1-1; D might be TRBD1 (5 bases). This receptor was identified in a man aged 35 to 55 in good health and CMV-seropositive. Sample: PBMCs. CDR3 residues: CASRTQGGSEAFF. The CDR3 DNA is TGTGCCAGCAGAACCCAGGGCGGATCTGAAGCTTTCTTT.